This T cell receptor beta chain was obtained from a study of kidney transplant recipient with SARS-CoV-2 infection. TCRdb itself ran the reads through MiXCR, one entry per CDR3 protein. The sample holds 250,000 or so distinct CDR3 sequences; less than 35% are singletons and the top ten take less than 8.5%. Germline assignment: CDR1 MGHDK and CDR2 SYGVNS. V was pared by 3 bases and J by 7 bases, with 10 bases between. This CDR3 comprises 13 residues. This clonotype was seen many times. The receptor was isolated from a male patient aged 25-45 years who had COVID-19 and was a kidney transplant recipient. Part of the T cells may come from the graft donor. The gene calls are TRBV25-1 and TRBJ2-1; D call uncertain. Material: a blood sample, obtained at baseline and between days 110 and 120 from a kidney transplant recipient. The CDR3 spells CASSEGNRNEQFF. Here the CDR3 DNA reads TGTGCCAGCAGTGAGGGGAATAGGAATGAGCAGTTCTTC. The entire variable domain, with the rest obtained from reference TRBV25-1 and TRBJ2-1, is as follows: EADIYQTPRYLVIGTGKKITLECSQTMGHDKMYWYQQDPGMELHLIHYSYGVNSTEKGDLSSESTVSRIRTEHFPLTLESARPSHTSQYLCASSEGNRNEQFFGPGTRLTVL.